This T cell receptor (beta chain) was recovered during a study of PD-L1 blockade in urothelial cancer. Study information: Median T cell yield per blood sample was about 150,000 cells.

V lost 2 bases to trimming and J lost 5 bases, with 18 bases between them. The CDR3 is made up of 16 amino acids. CDR1 and CDR2 (germline): SGHDT, YYEEEE. The protocol was immunoSEQ multiplex PCR, while the TCRdb copy is restricted to in-frame clones and leaves out a portion. The sample lists tens of thousands of clones; 85% to 90% were seen once. The time point here: pretreatment peripheral blood. The clonotype comes from a man aged 60 to 69 with urothelial cancer. The chain has TRBV5-6 and TRBJ2-3, with D tentatively TRBD2 (7 bases). The sample was PBMCs, taken around atezolizumab (anti-PD-L1) treatment. This chain's CDR3 is CASSLGGGLVGDTQYF. CDR3 nucleotide sequence: TGTGCCAGCAGCTTAGGCGGGGGCCTGGTTGGAGATACGCAGTATTTT.